This is a list of T cell receptor beta chains from one sample in a study of regulatory T cells in long-lasting Graves disease. MiXCR, run by TCRdb on the multiplex PCR reads, gives a single entry per CDR3 protein. The sample consists of more than 400,000 distinct CDR3 sequences, roughly 16% of them appearing once. The sample was also linked to a second study, of T cells in Graves' hyperthyroidism and ophthalmopathy.

The sequencing here drew on peripheral blood mononuclear cells (PBMCs), taken at new diagnosis, from a patient treated with antithyroid drugs. The receptors were gathered from a man aged 35-49 years with Graves disease. Both conserved end residues are part of each CDR3. Fields, in order: CDR3 protein, CDR3 DNA, J gene, clone size, V gene, D gene. The D gene is left open where the match is weak. Size values are once, few and many counts, or a class for expanded clones, and some rows have none.

CASSSRGQGATGELFF | TGTGCCAGCAGCTCCCGGGGACAGGGGGCCACCGGGGAGCTGTTTTTT | TRBJ2-2 | many | TRBV11-3 | TRBD1
CASGHGGTSGINEQFF | TGTGCCAGCGGACACGGGGGGACTAGCGGGATCAATGAGCAGTTCTTC | TRBJ2-1 | . | TRBV28 | TRBD2
CSVEGERDYNEQFF | TGCAGCGTTGAGGGAGAGCGGGACTACAATGAGCAGTTCTTC | TRBJ2-1 | . | TRBV29-1 | TRBD2
CASSVYMGGTEAFF | TGTGCCAGCAGTGTATATATGGGGGGCACTGAAGCTTTCTTT | TRBJ1-1 | many | TRBV12-3/TRBV12-4 | .
CSAGSGGVATDTQYF | TGCAGTGCCGGATCCGGCGGGGTGGCGACAGATACGCAGTATTTT | TRBJ2-3 | many | TRBV20-1 | .
CASSWEDSQETQYF | TGCGCCAGCAGCTGGGAGGACAGCCAAGAGACCCAGTACTTC | TRBJ2-5 | many | TRBV5-1 | .
CASGLGERAGEQFF | TGTGCTAGTGGTCTGGGCGAGCGGGCCGGTGAGCAGTTCTTC | TRBJ2-1 | many | TRBV12-5 | .
CASSVDTSGNTIYF | TGTGCCAGCAGCGTGGACACTTCTGGAAACACCATATATTTT | TRBJ1-3 | . | TRBV9 | .
CASSSRTSRRYEQYF | TGTGCCAGCAGTTCCCGGACTAGCCGGCGGTACGAGCAGTACTTC | TRBJ2-7 | . | TRBV28 | TRBD2
CASPYERTEAFF | TGTGCCAGCCCCTACGAGAGGACTGAAGCTTTCTTT | TRBJ1-1 | few | TRBV18 | .
CASSTERGKFNQPQHF | TGTGCCAGCAGTACCGAGCGGGGAAAGTTCAATCAGCCCCAGCATTTT | TRBJ1-5 | . | TRBV28 | .
CASSLGLGGPNYGYTF | TGTGCCAGCAGTTTGGGCCTGGGTGGACCTAACTATGGCTACACCTTC | TRBJ1-2 | few | TRBV28 | .
CASSVVGGPTGELFF | TGTGCCAGCAGCGTAGTGGGGGGGCCCACCGGGGAGCTGTTTTTT | TRBJ2-2 | few | TRBV9 | .
CASSLGDSRYEQFF | TGCGCCAGCAGCTTAGGGGACAGTCGATACGAGCAGTTCTTC | TRBJ2-1 | . | TRBV5-1 | TRBD1
CASSLAPGGAGETQYF | TGTGCCAGCAGTTTAGCCCCCGGGGGGGCGGGGGAGACCCAGTACTTC | TRBJ2-5 | many | TRBV12-3/TRBV12-4 | TRBD2
CASSSPGQGRFDEQFF | TGTGCCAGCAGTTCCCCGGGACAGGGGCGATTCGATGAGCAGTTCTTC | TRBJ2-1 | . | TRBV6-2/TRBV6-3 | TRBD1
CASREGAGGPREQFF | TGTGCCAGCAGAGAAGGAGCGGGAGGTCCACGAGAGCAGTTCTTC | TRBJ2-1 | . | TRBV9 | TRBD2
CAYLRAGGPYNEQFF | TGTGCCTACCTTAGGGCGGGAGGGCCCTACAATGAGCAGTTCTTC | TRBJ2-1 | few | TRBV30 | TRBD2
CASSTLGGRLNEQFF | TGTGCCAGTAGTACCCTCGGCGGGAGGTTAAATGAGCAGTTCTTC | TRBJ2-1 | . | TRBV19 | TRBD2
CSVESRGVGNEQFF | TGCAGCGTTGAGTCGCGGGGGGTAGGCAATGAGCAGTTCTTC | TRBJ2-1 | few | TRBV29-1 | TRBD2
CASSVESRVASGNTIYF | TGTGCCAGCAGCGTAGAGTCCAGGGTAGCCTCTGGAAACACCATATATTTT | TRBJ1-3 | few | TRBV9 | .
CSASSVADTDTQYF | TGCAGTGCTAGCTCGGTAGCGGACACAGATACGCAGTATTTT | TRBJ2-3 | . | TRBV20-1 | .
CASSLWSKNIQYF | TGTGCCAGCAGTTTATGGTCCAAAAACATTCAGTACTTC | TRBJ2-4 | . | TRBV12-3/TRBV12-4 | .
CSARTGSSYNEQFF | TGCAGTGCTAGGACAGGGAGCTCCTACAATGAGCAGTTCTTC | TRBJ2-1 | many | TRBV20-1 | TRBD1
CASSWSAAGEETQYF | TGTGCCAGCAGTTGGTCAGCAGCGGGAGAAGAGACCCAGTACTTC | TRBJ2-5 | . | TRBV12-3/TRBV12-4 | TRBD2
CASSPGGRADTQYF | TGTGCCAGCTCACCGGGGGGGCGCGCAGATACGCAGTATTTT | TRBJ2-3 | many | TRBV18 | .
CSAEGQGGGGNIQYF | TGCAGTGCTGAGGGACAGGGAGGGGGCGGGAACATTCAGTACTTC | TRBJ2-4 | many | TRBV20-1 | TRBD1
CASSFGTGMSGELLF | TGTGCCAGCAGCTTCGGGACAGGGATGTCCGGGGAGCTGCTTTTT | TRBJ2-2 | . | TRBV11-2 | TRBD1
CAISDSSGETQYF | TGTGCCATCAGTGATTCGAGCGGAGAGACCCAGTACTTC | TRBJ2-5 | few | TRBV10-3 | .
CASSSRGRPYNEQFF | TGTGCCAGCAGCTCCCGCGGCAGGCCTTACAATGAGCAGTTCTTC | TRBJ2-1 | many | TRBV6-1 | .
CASGSGQGHGELFF | TGTGCTAGTGGTTCGGGACAGGGGCACGGGGAGCTGTTTTTT | TRBJ2-2 | many | TRBV12-5 | TRBD1
CASSEDLGGPEAFF | TGTGCCAGCAGTGAAGATCTTGGGGGACCCGAAGCTTTCTTT | TRBJ1-1 | many | TRBV6-1 | .
CASSLGAGGTDTQYF | TGTGCCAGCTCCCTCGGGGCAGGGGGCACAGATACGCAGTATTTT | TRBJ2-3 | many | TRBV18 | .
CAISVRTSGSSGEQFF | TGTGCCATCAGTGTTCGGACTAGCGGGAGTTCGGGTGAGCAGTTCTTC | TRBJ2-1 | many | TRBV10-3 | TRBD2
CASSLVTGYTEAFF | TGTGCCAGCAGCTTAGTTACGGGGTACACTGAAGCTTTCTTT | TRBJ1-1 | . | TRBV7-6 | .
CASRFGLADQETQYF | TGTGCCAGCAGATTCGGACTAGCGGACCAAGAGACCCAGTACTTC | TRBJ2-5 | many | TRBV28 | TRBD2
CASSLNRDLVYEQYF | TGTGCCAGCAGTTTAAACCGGGACTTAGTCTACGAGCAGTACTTC | TRBJ2-7 | many | TRBV12-3/TRBV12-4 | .
CASSATGNYGYTF | TGTGCCAGCAGCGCCACAGGGAACTATGGCTACACCTTC | TRBJ1-2 | many | TRBV27 | .
CSVEGHSGNTIYF | TGCAGCGTTGAGGGTCACTCTGGAAACACCATATATTTT | TRBJ1-3 | few | TRBV29-1 | .
CSASTGSGDTQYF | TGCAGTGCTAGTACCGGGAGTGGAGATACGCAGTATTTT | TRBJ2-3 | . | TRBV20-1 | .
CASSIGTGDNQPQHF | TGCGCCAGCAGCATCGGGACAGGGGACAATCAGCCCCAGCATTTT | TRBJ1-5 | many | TRBV5-1 | TRBD1
CASSLEIGAETQYF | TGTGCCAGCAGCTTAGAGATAGGGGCAGAGACCCAGTACTTC | TRBJ2-5 | few | TRBV7-9 | .
CASSLTNTEAFF | TGTGCCAGCAGCTTAACAAACACTGAAGCTTTCTTT | TRBJ1-1 | many | TRBV11-2 | .
CASSGPGGVTNTEAFF | TGTGCCAGCAGCGGCCCTGGGGGGGTAACGAACACTGAAGCTTTCTTT | TRBJ1-1 | few | TRBV7-9 | .
CSVEGLAGTYNEQFF | TGCAGCGTTGAGGGGCTAGCGGGTACCTACAATGAACAGTTCTTC | TRBJ2-1 | many | TRBV29-1 | TRBD2
CASSFLGGPYEQYF | TGTGCCAGCAGCTTCTTGGGGGGGCCCTACGAGCAGTACTTC | TRBJ2-7 | . | TRBV5-4 | .
CASSFARKGGNQPQHF | TGTGCCAGCAGTTTCGCAAGAAAGGGAGGCAATCAGCCCCAGCATTTT | TRBJ1-5 | . | TRBV28 | .
CASTLGHYTEAFF | TGTGCCAGCACCCTGGGACACTACACTGAAGCTTTCTTT | TRBJ1-1 | many | TRBV28 | .